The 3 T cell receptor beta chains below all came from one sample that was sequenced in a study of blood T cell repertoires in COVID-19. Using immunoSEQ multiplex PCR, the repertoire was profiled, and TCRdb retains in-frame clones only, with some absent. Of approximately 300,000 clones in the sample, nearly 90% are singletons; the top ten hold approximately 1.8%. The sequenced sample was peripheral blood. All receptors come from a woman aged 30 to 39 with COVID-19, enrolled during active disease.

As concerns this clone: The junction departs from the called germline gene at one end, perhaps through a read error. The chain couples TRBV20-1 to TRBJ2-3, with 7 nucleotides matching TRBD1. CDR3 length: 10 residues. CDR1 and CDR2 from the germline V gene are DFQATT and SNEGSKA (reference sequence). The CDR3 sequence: CSAGTGTVLF. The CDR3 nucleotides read TGCAGTGCTGGAACCGGGACAGTTCTTTTT.

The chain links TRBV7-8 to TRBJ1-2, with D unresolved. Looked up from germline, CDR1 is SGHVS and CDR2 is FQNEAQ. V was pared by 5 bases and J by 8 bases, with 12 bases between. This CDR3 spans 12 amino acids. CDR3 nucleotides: TGTGCCAGCAGCCGCCAGGCTGGGGGCTACACCTTC. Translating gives CASSRQAGGYTF.

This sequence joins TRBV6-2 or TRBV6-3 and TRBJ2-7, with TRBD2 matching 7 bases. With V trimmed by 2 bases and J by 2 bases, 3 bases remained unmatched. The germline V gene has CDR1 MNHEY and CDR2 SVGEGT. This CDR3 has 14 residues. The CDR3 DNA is TGTGCCAGCAGTTACCCGGGGGGACCCTACGAGCAGTACTTC. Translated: CASSYPGGPYEQYF.